This is a list of T cell receptor beta chains from one sample in a study of immune characteristics of hereditary and idiopathic chronic pancreatitis. Produced via immunoSEQ multiplex PCR; TCRdb's table is partial and in-frame only. The sample has fewer than 10,000 clones; 79% are singletons. The sample taken for sequencing was pancreas tissue with idiopathic chronic pancreatitis. The receptors here all came from a human donor with chronic pancreatitis. Both conserved end residues are part of each CDR3. A D gene is named only where the DNA matches it firmly. For some rows the clone size is stated as once, few or many, or as a class when expanded; others skip it.

V gene	D gene	J gene	clone size	CDR3 DNA	CDR3 protein
TRBV2	TRBD1	TRBJ1-1	few	TGTGCCAGCAGTTGGACAGGGAACACTGAAGCTTTCTTT	CASSWTGNTEAFF
TRBV11-3	NA	TRBJ2-2	few	TGTGCCAGCAGCCCACAGTATACCGGGGAGCTGTTTTTT	CASSPQYTGELFF
TRBV5-6	TRBD1	TRBJ2-5	few	TGTGCCAGCAGCTCGACCCCTCTGACAGGGTTGGGGAAGACCCAGTACTTC	CASSSTPLTGLGKTQYF
TRBV19	TRBD1	TRBJ2-1	NA	TGTGCCAGTAGTCCGTGGGACAGTTACAATGAGCAGTTCTTC	CASSPWDSYNEQFF
TRBV15	TRBD1	TRBJ1-5	medium-sized	TGTGCCACCAGCAGGCCAGACAGGGATCGCCAGCCCCAGCATTTT	CATSRPDRDRQPQHF
TRBV2	NA	TRBJ2-1	NA	TGTGCCAGCCGTAAAGGGGGTTACTCCTACAATGAGCAGTTCTTC	CASRKGGYSYNEQFF
TRBV11-3	TRBD2	TRBJ2-1	NA	TGTGCCAGCAGCCAACCAGCGGGGGGGCTACATGAGCAGTTCTTC	CASSQPAGGLHEQFF
TRBV28	NA	TRBJ1-2	NA	TGTGCCAGCACCGGGGGGAGGGACGGCTATGGCTACACCTTC	CASTGGRDGYGYTF
TRBV9	TRBD1	TRBJ1-2	NA	TGTGCCAGCAGCGTAGCCACAGGGGACTATGGCTACACCTTC	CASSVATGDYGYTF
TRBV5-1	NA	TRBJ1-2	NA	TGCGCCAGCAGCACCGGGCAGAACTATGGCTACACCTTC	CASSTGQNYGYTF
TRBV7-3	TRBD1	TRBJ2-2	NA	TGTGCCAGCAGCCGTCGGGACAGCTCGAACACCGGGGAGCTGTTTTTT	CASSRRDSSNTGELFF
TRBV19	NA	TRBJ1-1	NA	TGTGCCAGTAGTATTCGTGGATCTGAAGCTTTCTTT	CASSIRGSEAFF
TRBV4-2	TRBD2	TRBJ2-2	NA	TGTGCCAGCAGCCAACGAATAGCGGGGGGGCTAACCGGGGAGCTGTTTTTT	CASSQRIAGGLTGELFF
TRBV5-1	NA	TRBJ2-6	few	TGCGCCAGCAGCTCAGGGTCTGGGGCCAACGTCCTGACTTTC	CASSSGSGANVLTF
TRBV5-1	NA	TRBJ1-1	NA	TGCGCCAGCAGCTCCCCGCAATCCGGGGGCCGAAACACTGAAGCTTTCTTT	CASSSPQSGGRNTEAFF
TRBV4-3	NA	TRBJ1-1	NA	TGCGCCAGCAGCCAAGAGACTTCTGGGTACCCAAACACTGAAGCTTTCTTT	CASSQETSGYPNTEAFF
TRBV28	NA	TRBJ1-2	NA	TGTGCCAGCAGCCCACCGGAGGGTAGAGCCTATGGCTACACCTTC	CASSPPEGRAYGYTF
TRBV4-3	TRBD1	TRBJ1-4	NA	TGCGCCAGCCGGGGACGGACAGGGGGAAATGAAAAACTGTTTTTT	CASRGRTGGNEKLFF
TRBV3-1/TRBV3-2	NA	TRBJ2-1	NA	TGTGCCAGCAGCAACAGTGTTCCCATTTCCATTCACAATGAGCAGTTCTTC	CASSNSVPISIHNEQFF
TRBV3-1/TRBV3-2	TRBD1	TRBJ1-5	NA	TGTGCCAGCAGCCAAGGACAGGGGGTTATTTTT	CASSQGQGVIF
TRBV6-5	NA	TRBJ2-2	NA	TGTGCCAGCAGGAGGGTCCAGGAGGGCACCGGGGAGCTGTTTTTT	CASRRVQEGTGELFF
TRBV15	TRBD2	TRBJ2-1	NA	TGTGCCACCAGCAGAGGCGGGGGGGCCCATGAGCAGTTCTTC	CATSRGGGAHEQFF
TRBV19	NA	TRBJ2-2	NA	TGTGCCAGTAGTAGCGGCGCTAGCGCCGGGGAGCTGTTTTTT	CASSSGASAGELFF
TRBV27	NA	TRBJ1-5	NA	TGTGCCAGCAGACAGGATAGGAGCAATCAGCCCCAGCATTTT	CASRQDRSNQPQHF
TRBV6-2/TRBV6-3	TRBD2	TRBJ2-3	few	TGTGCCAGCAGTTCTACTAGCGGGGCATTCCATACGCAGTATTTT	CASSSTSGAFHTQYF
TRBV6-2/TRBV6-3	NA	TRBJ2-1	NA	TGTGCCAGCAGTTACCTGGGCAGGTCAAGTAGGAATGAGCAGTTCTTC	CASSYLGRSSRNEQFF
TRBV3-1/TRBV3-2	NA	TRBJ2-7	NA	TGTGCCAGCAGCCAAGCCTGGACGCGGTACGAGCAGTACTTC	CASSQAWTRYEQYF
TRBV3-1/TRBV3-2	TRBD1	TRBJ1-2	once	TGTGCCAGCAGCCAAGCAGGGACAGGAAACTATGGCTACACCTTC	CASSQAGTGNYGYTF
TRBV6-5	NA	TRBJ2-5	NA	TGTGCCAGCAGTTCTGAAGCTAGAGTTGGGGAGACCCAGTACTTC	CASSSEARVGETQYF
TRBV3-1/TRBV3-2	TRBD2	TRBJ2-3	NA	TGTGCCAGCAGCGACTGGACTAGCGGGGGGCGCACAGATACGCAGTATTTT	CASSDWTSGGRTDTQYF
TRBV7-3	TRBD2	TRBJ2-5	NA	TGTGCCAGCAGCTTTAGCGGGGGGTCTCAAGAGACCCAGTACTTC	CASSFSGGSQETQYF
TRBV19	TRBD1	TRBJ2-2	NA	TGTGCCAGTAGTATGGGACAGGGTATCACCGGGGAGCTGTTTTTT	CASSMGQGITGELFF
TRBV3-1/TRBV3-2	TRBD2	TRBJ2-7	once	TGTGCCAGCAGCCAAGGGCTAGCGGGGGGTTACGAGCAGTACTTC	CASSQGLAGGYEQYF
TRBV11-1	TRBD2	TRBJ2-5	NA	TGTGCCAGCAGCTGGGGACTAGCGGGGTGGGAGACCCAGTACTTC	CASSWGLAGWETQYF
TRBV7-9	NA	TRBJ1-5	NA	TGTGCCAGCAGCTTAGGACCAGGCTTCAATCAGCCCCAGCATTTT	CASSLGPGFNQPQHF
TRBV4-2	NA	TRBJ2-1	NA	TGTGCCAGCAGCACCACCCTAGTATCTGAGCAGTTCTTC	CASSTTLVSEQFF
TRBV6-5	TRBD1	TRBJ1-2	NA	TGTGCCAGCAGTTACGGAGGGACAGGGGACTATGGCTACACCTTC	CASSYGGTGDYGYTF
TRBV6-5	NA	TRBJ1-5	NA	TGTGCCAGCAGCGATAGCAATCAGCCCCAGCATTTT	CASSDSNQPQHF
TRBV9	NA	TRBJ2-2	NA	TGTGCCAGCAGCGTAGGGGACGCGAACACCGGGGAGCTGTTTTTT	CASSVGDANTGELFF
TRBV3-1/TRBV3-2	NA	TRBJ1-1	once	TGTGCCAGCAGCCGAAGCGGGGGAACAGGGAGCATGAACACTGAAGCCTTCTTT	CASSRSGGTGSMNTEAFF
TRBV30	NA	TRBJ1-4	NA	TGTGCCTGGAGTGTGGGGCAGGGAGGCGGAAAACTGTTTTTT	CAWSVGQGGGKLFF
TRBV6-5	NA	TRBJ2-2	once	TGTGCCAGCATTCCAGAACCCGCGAACACCGGGGAGCTGTTTTTT	CASIPEPANTGELFF
TRBV4-1	NA	TRBJ1-5	NA	TGCGCCAGCAGCCAAGATGGCAGGGTTGTCGGTCAGCCCCAGCATTTT	CASSQDGRVVGQPQHF
TRBV3-1/TRBV3-2	TRBD1	TRBJ1-1	few	TGTGCCAGCAGGCTGGGACAGGGGACTGAAGCTTTCTTT	CASRLGQGTEAFF
TRBV6-2/TRBV6-3	TRBD1	TRBJ2-7	NA	TGTGCCAGCAGTACCGACAGGGGTGCCCTTTATAACGAGCAGTACTTC	CASSTDRGALYNEQYF
TRBV24-1	NA	TRBJ2-2	NA	TGTGCCACCAGTGAACAGGGTACGGACACCGGGGAGCTGTTTTTT	CATSEQGTDTGELFF
TRBV7-9	NA	TRBJ1-2	NA	TGTGCCAGCAGCGAAGAGAACTATGGCTACACCTTC	CASSEENYGYTF
TRBV7-8	TRBD1	TRBJ2-7	NA	TGTGCCAGCAGCCCAACAGGGGGCCCCTACGAGCAGTACTTC	CASSPTGGPYEQYF
TRBV7-2	TRBD2	TRBJ2-3	once	TGTGCCAGCAGCTCGACTAGCGGGGCAAAAGCGAATACGCAGTATTTT	CASSSTSGAKANTQYF
TRBV2	NA	TRBJ1-4	NA	TGTGCCAGCAGCAACGGGATAGGAAATGAAAAACTGTTTTTT	CASSNGIGNEKLFF